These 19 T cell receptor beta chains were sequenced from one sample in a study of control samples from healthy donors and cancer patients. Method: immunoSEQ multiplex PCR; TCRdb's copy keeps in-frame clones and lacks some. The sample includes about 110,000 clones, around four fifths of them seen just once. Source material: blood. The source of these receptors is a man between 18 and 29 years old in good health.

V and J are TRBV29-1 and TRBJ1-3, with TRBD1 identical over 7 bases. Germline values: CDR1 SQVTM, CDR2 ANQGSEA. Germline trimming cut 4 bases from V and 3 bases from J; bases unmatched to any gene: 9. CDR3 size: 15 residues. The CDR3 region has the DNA TGCAGCGTTGCCCCTGGACAGGCCAGTGGAAACACCATATATTTT. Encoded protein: CSVAPGQASGNTIYF. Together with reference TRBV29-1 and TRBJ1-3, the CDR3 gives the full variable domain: SAVISQKPSRDICQRGTSLTIQCQVDSQVTMMFWYRQQPGQSLTLIATANQGSEATYESGFVIDKFPISRPNLTFSTLTVSNMSPEDSSIYLCSVAPGQASGNTIYFGEGSWLTVV.

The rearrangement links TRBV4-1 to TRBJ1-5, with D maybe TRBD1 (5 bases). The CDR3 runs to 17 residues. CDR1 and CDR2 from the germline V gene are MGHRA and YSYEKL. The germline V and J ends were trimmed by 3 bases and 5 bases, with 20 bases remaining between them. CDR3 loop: CASSHPGGGRRDQPQHF. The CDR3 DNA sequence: TGCGCCAGCAGCCATCCCGGGGGGGGTAGACGGGATCAGCCCCAGCATTTT.

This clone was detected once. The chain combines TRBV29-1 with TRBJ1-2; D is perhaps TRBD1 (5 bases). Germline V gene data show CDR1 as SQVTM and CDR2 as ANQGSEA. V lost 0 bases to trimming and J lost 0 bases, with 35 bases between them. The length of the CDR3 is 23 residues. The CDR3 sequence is CSVEDKSLTIQTDLLDPNYGYTF. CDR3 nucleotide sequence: TGCAGCGTTGAAGATAAGTCCCTAACGATACAGACAGATTTACTGGATCCTAACTATGGCTACACCTTC.

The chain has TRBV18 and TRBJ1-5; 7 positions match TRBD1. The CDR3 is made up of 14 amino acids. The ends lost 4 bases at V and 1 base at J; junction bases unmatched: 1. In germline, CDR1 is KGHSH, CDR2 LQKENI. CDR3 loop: CASSQGQSNQPQHF. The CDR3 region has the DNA TGTGCCAGCTCACAGGGACAGAGCAATCAGCCCCAGCATTTT.

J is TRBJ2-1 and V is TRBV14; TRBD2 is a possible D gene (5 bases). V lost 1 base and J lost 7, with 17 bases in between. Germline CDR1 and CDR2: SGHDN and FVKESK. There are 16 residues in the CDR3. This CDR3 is CASSQGYGIGGNEQFF. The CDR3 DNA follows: TGTGCCAGCAGCCAAGGGTACGGAATTGGCGGGAATGAGCAGTTCTTC.

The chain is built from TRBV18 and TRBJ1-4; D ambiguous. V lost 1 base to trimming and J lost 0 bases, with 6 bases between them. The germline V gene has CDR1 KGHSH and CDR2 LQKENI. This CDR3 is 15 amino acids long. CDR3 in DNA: TGTGCCAGCTCACCACTAGCAGCAACTAATGAAAAACTGTTTTTT. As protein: CASSPLAATNEKLFF.

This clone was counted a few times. CDR3 loop: CASSAAGTENTEAFF. The CDR3 coding sequence is TGTGCCAGCAGCGCCGCAGGGACGGAGAACACTGAAGCTTTCTTT. This sequence joins TRBV9 and TRBJ1-1; possible D gene TRBD1, 5 bases. Germline values: CDR1 SGDLS, CDR2 YYNGEE. This CDR3 has 15 residues. The germline V and J ends were trimmed by 3 bases and 1 base, with 13 bases remaining between them.

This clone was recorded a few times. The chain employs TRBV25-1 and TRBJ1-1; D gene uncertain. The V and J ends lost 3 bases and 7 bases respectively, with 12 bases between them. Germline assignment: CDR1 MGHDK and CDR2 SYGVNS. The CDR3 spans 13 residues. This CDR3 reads CASSDGKAYEAFF. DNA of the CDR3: TGTGCCAGCAGTGATGGGAAAGCCTATGAAGCTTTCTTT.

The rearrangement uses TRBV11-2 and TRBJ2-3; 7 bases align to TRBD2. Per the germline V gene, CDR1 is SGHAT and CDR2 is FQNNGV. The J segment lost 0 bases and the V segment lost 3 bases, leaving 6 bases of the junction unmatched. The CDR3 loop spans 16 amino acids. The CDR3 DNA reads TGTGCCAGCAGCTTTACGGGGGGAACTAGCACAGATACGCAGTATTTT. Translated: CASSFTGGTSTDTQYF.

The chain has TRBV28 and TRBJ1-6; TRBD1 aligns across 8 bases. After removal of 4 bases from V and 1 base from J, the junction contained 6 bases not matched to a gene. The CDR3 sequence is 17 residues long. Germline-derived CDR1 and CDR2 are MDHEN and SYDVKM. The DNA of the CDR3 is TGTGCCAGCAGTTCCTACGGACAGGGATCCTATAATTCACCCCTCCACTTT. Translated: CASSSYGQGSYNSPLHF. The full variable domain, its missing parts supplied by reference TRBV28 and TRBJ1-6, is DVKVTQSSRYLVKRTGEKVFLECVQDMDHENMFWYRQDPGLGLRLIYFSYDVKMKEKGDIPEGYSVSREKKERFSLILESASTNQTSMYLCASSSYGQGSYNSPLHFGNGTRLTVT.

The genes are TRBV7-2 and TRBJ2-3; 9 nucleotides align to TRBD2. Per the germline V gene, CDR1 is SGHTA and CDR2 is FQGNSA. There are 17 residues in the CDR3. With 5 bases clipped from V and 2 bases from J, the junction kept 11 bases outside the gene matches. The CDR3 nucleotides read TGTGCCAGCAGCCTTAGGCCCAGCGGGGGGCTCACAGATACGCAGTATTTT. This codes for CASSLRPSGGLTDTQYF.

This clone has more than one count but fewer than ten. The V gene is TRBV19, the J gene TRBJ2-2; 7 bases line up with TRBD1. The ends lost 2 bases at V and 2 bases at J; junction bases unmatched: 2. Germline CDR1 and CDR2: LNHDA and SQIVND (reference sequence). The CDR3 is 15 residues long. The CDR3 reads CASSIRGQNTGELFF. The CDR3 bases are TGTGCCAGTAGTATAAGGGGGCAAAACACCGGGGAGCTGTTTTTT.

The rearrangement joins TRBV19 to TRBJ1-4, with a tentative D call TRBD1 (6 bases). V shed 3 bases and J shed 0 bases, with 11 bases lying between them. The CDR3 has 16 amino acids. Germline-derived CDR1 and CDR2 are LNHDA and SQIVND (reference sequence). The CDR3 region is CASSIYRQATNEKLFF. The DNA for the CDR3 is TGTGCCAGTAGTATCTATCGACAGGCAACTAATGAAAAACTGTTTTTT. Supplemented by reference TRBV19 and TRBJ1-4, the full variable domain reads DGGITQSPKYLFRKEGQNVTLSCEQNLNHDAMYWYRQDPGQGLRLIYYSQIVNDFQKGDIAEGYSVSREKKESFPLTVTSAQKNPTAFYLCASSIYRQATNEKLFFGSGTQLSVL.

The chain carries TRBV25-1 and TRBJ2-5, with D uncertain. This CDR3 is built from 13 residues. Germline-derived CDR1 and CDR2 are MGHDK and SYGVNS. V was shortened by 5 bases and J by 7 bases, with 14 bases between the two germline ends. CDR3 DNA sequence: TGTGCCAGCAGTTCAGGCCAAATAGGGACCCAGTACTTC. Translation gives CASSSGQIGTQYF. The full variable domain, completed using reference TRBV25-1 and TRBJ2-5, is EADIYQTPRYLVIGTGKKITLECSQTMGHDKMYWYQQDPGMELHLIHYSYGVNSTEKGDLSSESTVSRIRTEHFPLTLESARPSHTSQYLCASSSGQIGTQYFGPGTRLLVL.

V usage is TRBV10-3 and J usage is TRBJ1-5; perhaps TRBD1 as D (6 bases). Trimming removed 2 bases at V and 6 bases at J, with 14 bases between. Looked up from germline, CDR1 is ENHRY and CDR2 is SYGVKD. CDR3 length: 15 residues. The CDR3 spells CAISEGGARGQPQHF. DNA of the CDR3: TGTGCCATCAGTGAGGGGGGGGCGCGCGGTCAGCCCCAGCATTTT.

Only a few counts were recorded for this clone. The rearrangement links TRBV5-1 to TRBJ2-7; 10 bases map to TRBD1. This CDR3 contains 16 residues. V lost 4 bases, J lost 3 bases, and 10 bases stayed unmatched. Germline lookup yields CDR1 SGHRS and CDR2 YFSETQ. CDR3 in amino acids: CASSPAGDRGNYEQYF. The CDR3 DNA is TGCGCCAGCAGCCCCGCGGGGGACAGGGGAAACTACGAGCAGTACTTC.

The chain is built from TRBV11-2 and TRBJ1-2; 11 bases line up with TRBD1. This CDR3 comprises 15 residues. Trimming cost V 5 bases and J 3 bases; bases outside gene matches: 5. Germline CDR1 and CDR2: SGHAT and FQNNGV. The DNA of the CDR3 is TGTGCCAGCAGCCGTGGACAGGGGGCGCACTATGGCTACACCTTC. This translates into CASSRGQGAHYGYTF. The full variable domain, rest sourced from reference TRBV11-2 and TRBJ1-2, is EAGVAQSPRYKIIEKRQSVAFWCNPISGHATLYWYQQILGQGPKLLIQFQNNGVVDDSQLPKDRFSAERLKGVDSTLKIQPAKLEDSAVYLCASSRGQGAHYGYTFGSGTRLTVV.

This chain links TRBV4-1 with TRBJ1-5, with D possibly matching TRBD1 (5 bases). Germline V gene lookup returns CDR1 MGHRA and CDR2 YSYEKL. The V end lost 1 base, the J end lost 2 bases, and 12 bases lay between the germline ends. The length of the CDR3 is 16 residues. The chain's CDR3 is CASSQVDRGGNQPQHF. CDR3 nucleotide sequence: TGCGCCAGCAGCCAAGTCGATAGGGGTGGCAATCAGCCCCAGCATTTT.

This CDR3 reads CASSFAVTGTYEQYF. The CDR3 coding sequence is TGTGCCAGCAGTTTTGCTGTTACAGGGACCTACGAGCAGTACTTC. The genes are TRBV11-2 and TRBJ2-7, with D tentatively TRBD1 (6 bases). V lost 6 bases to trimming and J lost 2 bases, with 17 bases between them. Germline V CDR1 and CDR2: SGHAT, FQNNGV. The CDR3 is 15 amino acids.